Each of the 14 T cell receptor delta chains below was sequenced from the same sample in a study of gamma-delta chains in newborns, infants, children. TCRdb re-called the reads with CATT. This table has more than 2,500 delta-chain clones, roughly 3% appearing once. Sequencing input: blood. The origin of the receptors is a child who was a newborn, infant or young child, either healthy, febrile or measles-vaccinated (not recorded which).

This clone was seen a few times. A single base separates this from a much larger clone, so it may be a read error. The chain combines TRDV2 with TRDJ1, with D possibly matching TRDD3 (6 bases). This CDR3 comprises 17 residues. V lost 4 bases and J 7 bases, leaving 27 bases between the germline ends. Per germline, CDR1 GEAIGNYY and CDR2 EKD. The CDR3 is CACDPLITSPGEVKLIF. Here the CDR3 DNA reads TGTGCCTGTGATCCGCTTATCACTTCCCCTGGGGAAGTTAAACTCATCTTT.

Of note for this clone: Possible read error: a much larger clone is one base away. The same CDR3 also results from other DNA sequences found in this sample. This CDR3 is CACDTLSDRNTDKLIF. The CDR3 region has the DNA TGTGCCTGTGATACCTTGTCCGATAGAAACACCGATAAACTCATCTTT. This chain links TRDV2 with TRDJ1; unclear D gene. The CDR3 contains 16 residues. Germline CDR1 is GEAIGNYY and CDR2 is EKD. The V end lost 4 bases, the J end lost 0 bases, and 17 bases lay between the germline ends.

Of note for this clone: One base away lies a much larger clone, so this may be a sequencing read error. The chain carries TRDV2 and TRDJ1; possible D gene TRDD2, 5 bases. Germline CDR1 and CDR2: GEAIGNYY and EKD. V was cut by 3 bases and J by 0 bases, with 19 bases left in between. The CDR3 length is 17 residues. The CDR3 DNA reads TGTGCCTGTGACTCTCTGTGGCCTACGGTACACACCGATAAACTCATCTTT. It specifies CACDSLWPTVHTDKLIF.

About this clone: Possible read error: a much larger clone is one base away. This sequence joins TRDV2 and TRDJ1; TRDD3 matches at 12 bases. CDR3 length: 16 residues. V trimming: 2 bases; J trimming: 3 bases; junction bases outside the gene matches: 6. Germline V gives CDR1 GEAIGNYY, CDR2 EKD. The CDR3 spells CACDRLGDTDADKLIF. The CDR3 coding sequence is TGTGCCTGTGACAGACTGGGGGATACTGACGCCGATAAACTCATCTTT.

Judged by abundance, this clone is large. This CDR3 is also generated by other DNA sequences in the sample. The chain carries TRDV2 and TRDJ1, with a weak D call TRDD3 (5 bases). From germline, CDR1 is GEAIGNYY and CDR2 EKD. The CDR3 contains 19 residues. Trimming cost V 3 bases and J 0 bases, with 25 bases left between them. CDR3 in DNA: TGTGCCTGTGACTCAATGGGGAGCTTCAGGCGTAGGGACACCGATAAACTCATCTTT. Amino acid sequence: CACDSMGSFRRRDTDKLIF.

This clone has a handful of counts. This clone may be a read error of a much larger clone one base away. The chain is built from TRDV2 and TRDJ1, with TRDD3 identical over 7 bases. From germline, CDR1 is GEAIGNYY and CDR2 EKD. The CDR3 runs to 18 residues. V trimming: 0 bases; J trimming: 4 bases; junction bases outside the gene matches: 16. CDR3 in DNA: TGTGCCTGTGACACCGTTGAAAATCTGGGGGCTACAAACGATAAACTCATCTTT. Translation: CACDTVENLGATNDKLIF.

Concerning this clone itself: This may come from a read error, since a much larger clone is one base off. The CDR3 DNA reads as TGTGCCTGTGACGCCTTACTGGGGGATAAGCCCGATAAACTCATCTTT. It encodes CACDALLGDKPDKLIF. V and J are TRDV2 and TRDJ1; 11 nucleotides line up with TRDD3. V lost 3 bases, J lost 3 bases, and 8 bases stayed unmatched. Germline assignment: CDR1 GEAIGNYY and CDR2 EKD. The CDR3 totals 16 residues.

This clone showed up just a few times. A much larger clone differs from this one at a single base, so this may be a read error. The chain links TRDV2 to TRDJ1, with 13 bases matching TRDD3. CDR1 GEAIGNYY and CDR2 EKD come from the germline V gene. The CDR3 is 19 amino acids. In DNA form, the CDR3 reads TGTGCCTGTGGCACCGTGTCGAAATTACTGGGGGATACGGTCGATAAACTCATCTTT. Translation: CACGTVSKLLGDTVDKLIF.

V and J are TRDV1 and TRDJ1; D perhaps matches TRDD3 (5 bases). This CDR3 is 20 amino acids long. V was clipped by 4 bases and J by 0 bases, with 27 bases between them. Germline V CDR1 and CDR2: TSWWSYY, QGS. For the CDR3, the DNA is TGTGCTCTTGGGGCCTTATCTCGGAATATTGGGGTATGTAACACCGATAAACTCATCTTT. This sequence encodes CALGALSRNIGVCNTDKLIF.

This clone is categorized as large. The same CDR3 also results from other DNA sequences found in this sample. The chain links TRDV2 to TRDJ3; 13 bases map to TRDD3. Germline V CDR1 and CDR2: GEAIGNYY, EKD. CDR3 length: 19 amino acids. J lost 0 bases, V lost 2 bases, and 3 bases had no gene match. The CDR3 DNA reads TGTGCCTGTGACATACTGGGGGATACGAGCTCCTGGGACACCCGACAGATGTTTTTC. This gives the protein CACDILGDTSSWDTRQMFF.

Notes on this clone: This sequence may be a read error, since a much larger clone differs from it by one base. The V call is TRDV2, the J call TRDJ1; D not certain. This CDR3 region has 14 residues. Germline CDR1 is GEAIGNYY and CDR2 is EKD. CDR3 sequence (DNA): TGTGCCTGTGACCCCGCGGGCAACACCGATAAACCCATCTTT. This gives the protein CACDPAGNTDKPIF.

Of note for this clone: A much larger clone differs by one base, so this may be a read error. Other DNA sequences in the sample encode the same CDR3. The gene calls are TRDV2 and TRDJ1, with D tentatively TRDD3 (6 bases). The CDR3 is 14 residues long. The germline V and J ends were trimmed by 4 bases and 0 bases, with 11 bases remaining between them. Germline V gene sequence: CDR1 GEAIGNYY, CDR2 EKD. This CDR3 reads CACDKLGYTDKLIF. The CDR3 DNA follows: TGTGCCTGTGATAAACTGGGCTACACCGATAAACTCATCTTT.

A few counts support this clone. The rearrangement joins TRDV1 to TRDJ1, with D perhaps TRDD3 (8 bases). CDR1 is TSWWSYY and CDR2 is QGS in the germline V gene. V lost 1 base, J lost 0 bases, and 36 bases lay in between. The CDR3 has 24 amino acids. The CDR3 nucleotides read TGTGCTCTTGGGGAACGACGATCATTCCTACTGCGTCGGCGTACTGGGGGGTACACCGATAAACTCATCTTT. Its protein is CALGERRSFLLRRRTGGYTDKLIF.

About this clone itself: This may be a read error: a much more frequent sequence differs by one nucleotide. The V call is TRDV2, the J call TRDJ3, with 8 positions matching TRDD3. Germline V gene data show CDR1 as GEAIGNYY and CDR2 as EKD. The ends lost 3 bases at V and 0 bases at J; junction bases unmatched: 12. The CDR3 runs 20 residues. CDR3 bases: TGTGCCTGTGACGAGATTACTGGGGGCCGCAGCTCCTGGGACACCCGACAGATGTTTTTC. This codes for CACDEITGGRSSWDTRQMFF.